A single sample is the source of the 32 T cell receptor beta chains below, sequenced in a study of T cells in Graves' hyperthyroidism and ophthalmopathy. Researchers amplified the TCR beta CDR3 regions from RNA transcripts. RT-PCR in the first round (using the HTBI primer set) targeted the TCR CDR3. Each CDR3 protein gets one entry after TCRdb re-called the multiplex PCR reads with MiXCR. The sample shows about 740,000 distinct CDR3 sequences, approximately 15% of them seen only once. The specimen sequenced was blood. These receptors all come from a woman aged 18 to 35 with Graves' hyperthyroidism.

This clonotype was counted ten times or more. V is TRBV3-1 and J is TRBJ2-5; D is perhaps TRBD1 (5 bases). Trimming stripped 0 bases from V and 5 bases from J, with 10 bases between. The CDR3 spans 14 residues. The germline V gene encodes CDR1 LGHDT and CDR2 YNNKEL (reference sequence). CDR3 nucleotides: TGTGCCAGCAGCCAAGATTCCAGGGTCGAGACCCAGTACTTC. Translating gives CASSQDSRVETQYF.

This clonotype was found many times. V is TRBV7-9 and J is TRBJ2-7, with D perhaps matching TRBD1 (6 bases). CDR1 and CDR2 from the germline V gene are SEHNR and FQNEAQ (reference sequence). The germline V and J ends were trimmed by 4 bases and 2 bases, with 21 bases remaining between them. The CDR3 has 17 residues. The CDR3 reads CASSSGDGEQRTYEQYF. The DNA for the CDR3 is TGTGCCAGCAGCTCAGGGGACGGGGAACAGAGGACCTACGAGCAGTACTTC.

This clonotype has at least ten counts. V usage is TRBV11-2 and J usage is TRBJ1-1; D unresolved. CDR3 length: 13 amino acids. Germline V gives CDR1 SGHAT, CDR2 FQNNGV. Trimming cost V 4 bases and J 1 base, with 7 bases left between them. CDR3 region: CASSSSGNTEAFF. DNA of the CDR3: TGTGCCAGCAGCTCCTCAGGGAACACTGAAGCTTTCTTT.

The rearrangement links TRBV10-3 to TRBJ1-6; D remains ambiguous. Trimming cost V 6 bases and J 9 bases, with 12 bases left between them. There are 13 residues in the CDR3. Per the germline V gene, CDR1 is ENHRY and CDR2 is SYGVKD. The DNA for the CDR3 is TGTGCCATCAGGGGCCGAGATACTTCACCCCTCCACTTT. This translates into CAIRGRDTSPLHF.

This clonotype was seen only a few times. The rearrangement links TRBV11-2 to TRBJ1-2; D is unclear. V was trimmed by 5 bases and J by 0 bases, leaving 7 bases between them. Germline CDR1 is SGHAT and CDR2 is FQNNGV. The CDR3 runs to 13 residues. This CDR3 reads CASSPISNYGYTF. For the CDR3, the DNA is TGTGCCAGCAGCCCTATTTCTAACTATGGCTACACCTTC. The full variable domain, rest sourced from reference TRBV11-2 and TRBJ1-2, is EAGVAQSPRYKIIEKRQSVAFWCNPISGHATLYWYQQILGQGPKLLIQFQNNGVVDDSQLPKDRFSAERLKGVDSTLKIQPAKLEDSAVYLCASSPISNYGYTFGSGTRLTVV.

This clonotype was picked up a small number of times. The rearrangement uses TRBV20-1 and TRBJ2-7, with D uncertain. In germline, CDR1 is DFQATT, CDR2 SNEGSKA (reference sequence). V was trimmed by 1 base and J by 3 bases, leaving 13 bases between them. This CDR3 contains 14 residues. This chain's CDR3 is CSARAPGPHYEQYF. CDR3 in DNA: TGCAGTGCTAGAGCTCCGGGTCCTCACTACGAGCAGTACTTC.

J is TRBJ1-4 and V is TRBV7-3; D might be TRBD1 (6 bases). Per germline, CDR1 SGHTA and CDR2 FQGTGA. The CDR3 covers 15 residues. V was trimmed by 5 bases and J by 0 bases, leaving 10 bases between them. CDR3 coding DNA: TGTGCCAGCAGCCCTGGACAGTCAACTAATGAAAAACTGTTTTTT. Protein product: CASSPGQSTNEKLFF. The full variable domain, with the rest looked up from reference TRBV7-3 and TRBJ1-4, is GAGVSQTPSNKVTEKGKYVELRCDPISGHTALYWYRQSLGQGPEFLIYFQGTGAADDSGLPNDRFFAVRPEGSVSTLKIQRTERGDSAVYLCASSPGQSTNEKLFFGSGTQLSVL.

This clonotype showed up many times. The rearrangement links TRBV7-3 to TRBJ1-1; unclear D gene. The length of the CDR3 is 14 residues. Per the germline V gene, CDR1 is SGHTA and CDR2 is FQGTGA. Trimming stripped 4 bases from V and 11 bases from J, with 20 bases between. CDR3 in DNA: TGTGCCAGCAGCTCCACCCCTGGCAGATATGAGGCTTTCTTT. Translation: CASSSTPGRYEAFF.

This clonotype occurred a few times. The chain has TRBV7-9 and TRBJ2-2, with TRBD1 matching 12 bases. CDR1 SEHNR and CDR2 FQNEAQ come from the germline V gene (reference sequence). This CDR3 region has 18 residues. The V gene end was trimmed by 5 bases and the J gene end by 1 base; junction bases not matched to a gene: 8. DNA for the CDR3: TGTGCCAGCAGCCGGGACAGGGGGCGCCCCGGGAACACCGGGGAGCTGTTTTTT. Its protein is CASSRDRGRPGNTGELFF.

This clonotype appeared a few times. The chain has TRBV20-1 and TRBJ2-7; no definite D call. Germline CDR1 is DFQATT and CDR2 is SNEGSKA (reference sequence). Trimming stripped 0 bases from V and 5 bases from J, with 17 bases between. The CDR3 contains 15 residues. CDR3 DNA: TGCAGTGCTAGAGATCATATAACGAATCTGAACGAGCAGTACTTC. This gives the protein CSARDHITNLNEQYF.

V is TRBV28 and J is TRBJ1-1; the match to TRBD1 covers 9 bases. Germline V lookup: CDR1 MDHEN, CDR2 SYDVKM. J was trimmed by 4 bases and V by 8 bases; bases with no gene match: 8. The CDR3 totals 14 residues. CDR3 sequence: CASRPTGGITEAFF. DNA of the CDR3: TGTGCCAGCCGACCCACAGGGGGCATCACTGAAGCTTTCTTT.

This clonotype was detected many times. J is TRBJ1-2 and V is TRBV30; unclear D gene. Germline loops: CDR1 GTSNPN, CDR2 SVGIG (reference sequence). The ends were cut back, 5 bases at V and 2 bases at J, with 21 bases in the middle. This CDR3 contains 16 residues. The CDR3 DNA is TGTGCCTGGCCCCCTGAGCGGGAATGGCCCAACTATGGCTACACCTTC. Translated: CAWPPEREWPNYGYTF. Looking up the rest from reference TRBV30 and TRBJ1-2 gives the full variable domain: SQTIHQWPATLVQPVGSPLSLECTVEGTSNPNLYWYRQAAGRGLQLLFYSVGIGQISSEVPQNLSASRPQDRQFILSSKKLLLSDSGFYLCAWPPEREWPNYGYTFGSGTRLTVV.

In this sample, this clonotype turned up many times. J is TRBJ2-7 and V is TRBV9, with D unresolved. Trimming took off 4 bases at V and 4 bases at J, with 15 bases between the two ends. Looked up from germline, CDR1 is SGDLS and CDR2 is YYNGEE. This CDR3 is built from 14 residues. The CDR3 nucleotides are TGTGCCAGCAGCTTTGGGCTAGAGAATTACGAGCAGTACTTC. It is translated as CASSFGLENYEQYF.

This clonotype was recorded at least ten times. The chain combines TRBV7-8 with TRBJ1-4; possible D gene TRBD1, 5 bases. The ends were cut back, 1 base at V and 3 bases at J, with 12 bases in the middle. This CDR3 is built from 16 residues. CDR1 and CDR2 from the germline V gene are SGHVS and FQNEAQ. CDR3: CASSLGGAAANEKLFF. The CDR3 DNA sequence: TGTGCCAGCAGCTTAGGAGGGGCTGCGGCTAATGAAAAACTGTTTTTT.

This clonotype was recorded many times. The V call is TRBV6-5, the J call TRBJ2-3; no reliable D call. The CDR3 is 18 residues long. V was trimmed by 2 bases and J by 0 bases, leaving 18 bases between them. From germline, CDR1 is MNHEY and CDR2 SVGAGI. This CDR3 is CASSYSVELLRSTDTQYF. The CDR3 coding sequence is TGTGCCAGCAGTTACAGTGTGGAGCTATTACGTAGCACAGATACGCAGTATTTT.

The chain joins TRBV6-1 to TRBJ2-1; 9 bases agree with TRBD2. There are 14 residues in the CDR3. Germline assignment: CDR1 MNHNS and CDR2 SASEGT. Losses at the gene ends were 3 bases for V and 12 bases for J; bases not matched to a gene: 9. CDR3 sequence reads: CASSDSGRRLGQFF. The CDR3 region has the DNA TGTGCCAGCAGTGATAGCGGGAGACGTTTGGGGCAGTTCTTC.

The CDR3: CASSTGTSPYNEQFF. CDR3 coding DNA: TGTGCCAGTAGTACCGGGACGTCCCCCTACAATGAGCAGTTCTTC. The V call is TRBV19, the J call TRBJ2-1; D may be TRBD1 or TRBD2 (5 bases each). CDR3 length: 15 amino acids. V lost 4 bases to trimming and J lost 2 bases, with 12 bases between them. CDR1 and CDR2 from the germline V gene are LNHDA and SQIVND (reference sequence).

This clonotype was seen a few times. CDR3 sequence reads: CASSLVGETSSYNEQFF. The CDR3, as DNA: TGTGCCAGCAGCTTAGTCGGGGAAACTAGCTCCTACAATGAGCAGTTCTTC. The chain employs TRBV13 and TRBJ2-1, with D perhaps matching TRBD2 (5 bases). V lost 1 base, J lost 0 bases, and 13 bases lay in between. The CDR3 has 17 amino acids. Germline V gene sequence: CDR1 PRHDT, CDR2 FYEKMQ (reference sequence).

This chain uses TRBV10-3 with TRBJ1-6, with D unclear. Germline V CDR1 and CDR2: ENHRY, SYGVKD. This CDR3 region has 18 residues. V lost 0 bases, J lost 0 bases, and 12 bases lay in between. For the CDR3, the DNA is TGTGCCATCAGTGAGTCGAGCGGCGTCAGCTCCTATAATTCACCCCTCCACTTT. Its protein is CAISESSGVSSYNSPLHF.

This chain links TRBV12-3 or TRBV12-4 with TRBJ1-1, with D uncertain. The V end lost 5 bases, the J end lost 0 bases, and 7 bases lay between the germline ends. The CDR3 is 13 residues long. The CDR3 coding sequence is TGTGCCAGCAGTCGCATTCTGAACACTGAAGCTTTCTTT. Translation gives CASSRILNTEAFF.

This chain links TRBV20-1 with TRBJ2-4; D not certain. Germline CDR1 reads DFQATT; CDR2 reads SNEGSKA (reference sequence). V was shortened by 6 bases and J by 2 bases, with 14 bases between the two germline ends. The CDR3 totals 14 residues. The CDR3 loop is CSAARFDSKNIQYF. In nucleotides, the CDR3 is TGCAGTGCGGCCAGATTCGACTCCAAAAACATTCAGTACTTC.

This clonotype has at least ten counts. J is TRBJ2-1 and V is TRBV27, with D possibly being TRBD1 (6 bases). In germline, CDR1 is MNHEY, CDR2 SMNVEV (reference sequence). The CDR3 spans 16 residues. Trimming left V 0 bases short and J 7 bases short, with 16 bases between. The CDR3 sequence: CASSLSAGESINEQFF. CDR3 bases: TGTGCCAGCAGTTTATCCGCAGGGGAATCGATAAATGAGCAGTTCTTC.

The chain joins TRBV7-9 to TRBJ2-7; D gene uncertain. Germline loops: CDR1 SEHNR, CDR2 FQNEAQ (reference sequence). The CDR3 has 12 amino acids. V was cut by 4 bases and J by 4 bases, with 8 bases left in between. The CDR3 DNA reads as TGTGCCAGCAGCTCTATTAGTTACGAGCAGTACTTC. As protein: CASSSISYEQYF.

At least ten counts were recorded for this clonotype. The chain links TRBV12-3 or TRBV12-4 to TRBJ2-1; tentatively, D is TRBD1 or TRBD2 (5 bases each). Trimming stripped 6 bases from V and 3 bases from J, with 15 bases between. The CDR3 is made up of 15 amino acids. The CDR3 reads CASSTQAAGYNEQFF. The CDR3 DNA follows: TGTGCCAGCAGCACACAGGCCGCGGGCTACAATGAGCAGTTCTTC.

Ten or more counts support this clonotype. The V call is TRBV3-1, the J call TRBJ1-2, with TRBD1 matching 8 bases. There are 14 residues in the CDR3. V shed 7 bases and J 6 bases; nucleotides not matched to a gene: 10. Germline V gene data show CDR1 as LGHDT and CDR2 as YNNKEL (reference sequence). The CDR3: CASTHRDRSHGYTF. The CDR3 DNA is TGTGCCAGCACTCACCGGGACAGGAGTCATGGCTACACCTTC. Variable domain in full (rest from reference TRBV3-1 and TRBJ1-2): DTAVSQTPKYLVTQMGNDKSIKCEQNLGHDTMYWYKQDSKKFLKIMFSYNNKELIINETVPNRFSPKSPDKAHLNLHINSLELGDSAVYFCASTHRDRSHGYTFGSGTRLTVV.

The CDR3 nucleotides are TGTGCCAGCAGTTACCCATATACAGGATCTGGCTACACCTTC. It yields the protein CASSYPYTGSGYTF. This rearrangement joins TRBV6-2 or TRBV6-3 to TRBJ1-2; D is possibly TRBD1 (5 bases). The V and J ends lost 2 bases and 7 bases respectively, with 14 bases between them. CDR3 length: 14 residues. CDR1 MNHEY and CDR2 SVGEGT come from the germline V gene.

This clonotype was seen ten or more times. The V and J genes are TRBV7-2 and TRBJ1-2; 9 bases align to TRBD1. Germline trimming cut 5 bases from V and 0 bases from J; bases unmatched to any gene: 7. Looked up from germline, CDR1 is SGHTA and CDR2 is FQGNSA. The CDR3 totals 16 residues. The DNA of the CDR3 is TGTGCCAGCAGCGTCTCCGGGACAGGGTCTAACTATGGCTACACCTTC. This sequence encodes CASSVSGTGSNYGYTF.

This clonotype came up many times. V and J are TRBV7-8 and TRBJ2-3; 12 nucleotides line up with TRBD2. The CDR3 runs 18 residues. With V trimmed by 5 bases and J by 0 bases, 9 bases remained unmatched. Germline V gene lookup returns CDR1 SGHVS and CDR2 FQNEAQ. The CDR3 reads CASSRLAGVTLSTDTQYF. The CDR3 DNA is TGTGCCAGCAGCCGACTAGCGGGAGTCACCCTGAGCACAGATACGCAGTATTTT.

This clonotype was recorded at least ten times. The chain is built from TRBV20-1 and TRBJ2-3, with TRBD2 identical over 9 bases. The CDR3 consists of 16 residues. The V segment lost 6 bases and the J segment 6 bases; nucleotides outside the gene matches: 16. From germline, CDR1 is DFQATT and CDR2 SNEGSKA (reference sequence). CDR3 sequence reads: CSASRKVAGVGDTQYF. The CDR3 bases are TGCAGTGCCTCTAGGAAAGTAGCGGGAGTCGGCGATACGCAGTATTTT.

This clonotype was counted only a few times. This chain links TRBV28 with TRBJ1-1, with D uncertain. Trimming left V 6 bases short and J 3 bases short, with 14 bases between. The CDR3 loop spans 14 amino acids. Germline V gives CDR1 MDHEN, CDR2 SYDVKM. In DNA form, the CDR3 reads TGTGCCAGCAGATGGGTGTATAGTGACACTGAAGCTTTCTTT. Translated: CASRWVYSDTEAFF. Full variable domain (remainder filled in from reference TRBV28 and TRBJ1-1): DVKVTQSSRYLVKRTGEKVFLECVQDMDHENMFWYRQDPGLGLRLIYFSYDVKMKEKGDIPEGYSVSREKKERFSLILESASTNQTSMYLCASRWVYSDTEAFFGQGTRLTVV.

This clonotype was detected many times. The V and J genes are TRBV20-1 and TRBJ2-1, with 7 positions matching TRBD2. CDR3 length: 15 amino acids. J was trimmed by 7 bases and V by 0 bases; bases with no gene match: 9. CDR1 is DFQATT and CDR2 is SNEGSKA in the germline V gene (reference sequence). CDR3 in DNA: TGCAGTGCTAGAGATAGGACTAGGGGTAGGAATGAGCAGTTCTTC. It is translated as CSARDRTRGRNEQFF.

The V gene is TRBV6-2 or TRBV6-3, the J gene TRBJ2-1, with TRBD2 matching 10 bases. Germline V gene lookup returns CDR1 MNHEY and CDR2 SVGEGT. J lost 9 bases, V lost 6 bases, and 17 bases had no gene match. The CDR3 is 17 amino acids. The CDR3, as DNA: TGTGCCAGCAGAAAAACGAAAACTAGCGGGGCTATGAGTGAGCAGTTCTTC. Encoded protein: CASRKTKTSGAMSEQFF.